The 24 T cell receptor beta chains given below trace back to one sample, sequenced in a study of T cells in Graves' hyperthyroidism and ophthalmopathy. RNA transcripts served as the template for amplifying TCR beta CDR3 regions. The primer set for the first-round RT-PCR of the TCR CDR3 was HTBI. TCRdb used MiXCR to reprocess the multiplex PCR reads, holding one entry per CDR3 protein. This table has roughly 100,000 distinct CDR3 sequences, roughly 47% appearing once. Material for sequencing was blood. Receptor source: a man between 40 and 49 years old with Graves' hyperthyroidism.

At least ten counts were recorded for this clonotype. The genes are TRBV24-1 and TRBJ1-2; no firm D call. CDR3 size: 14 residues. Germline CDR1 KGHDR, CDR2 SFDVKD. The V end was cut by 7 bases, the J end by 4 bases, with 15 bases between. CDR3 sequence: CATSPGEARYGYTF. CDR3 sequence (DNA): TGTGCCACCAGCCCCGGTGAGGCTCGCTATGGCTACACCTTC.

This clonotype has at least ten counts. V is TRBV11-3 and J is TRBJ2-5, with D perhaps TRBD1 (6 bases). This CDR3 has 18 residues. CDR1 and CDR2 from the germline V gene are SGHNT and YENEEA. Between the trimmed V and J ends, which lost 5 bases and 5 bases, there was a span of 27 bases. The CDR3 DNA sequence: TGTGCCAGCAGCCCCCCCCTTACAGGGTTGGCGTCGTCGGAGACCCAGTACTTC. Protein: CASSPPLTGLASSETQYF.

This clonotype came up many times. The chain links TRBV7-6 to TRBJ2-3; D is perhaps TRBD2 (5 bases). Germline V gene lookup returns CDR1 SGHVS and CDR2 FNYEAQ. The germline V and J ends were trimmed by 2 bases and 6 bases, with 15 bases remaining between them. CDR3 length: 15 residues. CDR3 amino acids: CASSLRPEGTDTQYF. For the CDR3, the DNA is TGTGCCAGCAGCTTACGACCAGAGGGTACTGATACGCAGTATTTT.

This clonotype was seen at least ten times. The V gene is TRBV5-4, the J gene TRBJ2-5, with unresolved D. Deletions cut 1 base from V and 5 bases from J, with 9 bases between. CDR3 length: 13 residues. Germline loops: CDR1 SGHNT, CDR2 YYREEE (reference sequence). The chain's CDR3 is CASSLQVSETQYF. The CDR3 region has the DNA TGTGCCAGCAGCTTGCAGGTTTCCGAGACCCAGTACTTC.

The chain recombines TRBV6-4 with TRBJ2-7; 12 bases line up with TRBD1. The CDR3 is made up of 15 amino acids. CDR1 and CDR2 (germline): MRHNA, SNTAGT. V gave up 6 bases and J gave up 6 bases; unmatched junction bases: 9. The CDR3 reads CASRSPGQGAGEQYF. The CDR3 nucleotides read TGTGCCAGCAGAAGTCCGGGACAGGGGGCGGGCGAGCAGTACTTC.

CDR3 bases: TGCAGTGCTATTAAAACTAGCGGGCGGCAGACCCAGCATTTT. Translation: CSAIKTSGRQTQHF. J is TRBJ1-5 and V is TRBV20-1; no firm D call. CDR3 length: 14 residues. Per germline, CDR1 DFQATT and CDR2 SNEGSKA (reference sequence). The V and J ends lost 4 bases and 11 bases respectively, with 21 bases between them.

In its sample, this clonotype was seen a few times. The rearrangement links TRBV3-1 to TRBJ2-5, with TRBD2 as a possible D gene (6 bases). V was cut by 4 bases and J by 2 bases, with 17 bases left in between. CDR1 and CDR2 from the germline V gene are LGHDT and YNNKEL (reference sequence). This CDR3 spans 16 amino acids. CDR3 residues: CASSPGGKGKQETQYF. The CDR3 DNA reads TGTGCCAGCAGCCCTGGAGGGAAGGGAAAACAAGAGACCCAGTACTTC.

The V and J genes are TRBV6-6 and TRBJ1-2; D is ambiguous. Between the trimmed V and J ends, which lost 6 bases and 13 bases, there was a span of 21 bases. Germline V gene sequence: CDR1 MNHNY, CDR2 SVGAGI (reference sequence). CDR3 length: 13 residues. CDR3 nucleotides: TGTGCCAGCAGGAGGGAAGACCCACCCTTATCCACCTTC. Translating gives CASRREDPPLSTF.

The V gene is TRBV7-9, the J gene TRBJ2-6; the D gene is possibly TRBD2 (6 bases). This CDR3 region has 16 residues. CDR1 and CDR2 from the germline V gene are SEHNR and FQNEAQ (reference sequence). Trimming shortened V by 0 bases and J by 2 bases, and 8 bases separated the two germline ends. CDR3 bases: TGTGCCAGCAGCTTAGCGCGGGGAACTGGGGCCAACGTCCTGACTTTC. It specifies CASSLARGTGANVLTF.

There are many counts of this clonotype. V gene TRBV12-3 or TRBV12-4 combines with J gene TRBJ1-1; D is undetermined. The length of the CDR3 is 15 residues. V was pared by 2 bases and J by 3 bases, with 13 bases between. The CDR3: CASSLTRPPHTEAFF. CDR3 DNA: TGTGCCAGCAGTTTAACCCGGCCCCCTCACACTGAAGCTTTCTTT.

This clonotype was seen more than once but under ten times. The rearrangement joins TRBV13 to TRBJ1-2; the D gene is possibly TRBD1 (5 bases). Per the germline V gene, CDR1 is PRHDT and CDR2 is FYEKMQ (reference sequence). V lost 11 bases and J 4 bases, leaving 29 bases between the germline ends. The CDR3 runs 17 residues. CDR3 in amino acids: CAWGSRSTWAGSYGYTF. CDR3 in DNA: TGTGCCTGGGGGTCTCGCTCCACTTGGGCCGGATCCTATGGCTACACCTTC.

CDR3 sequence reads: CSAVQSYNEQFF. The CDR3 coding sequence is TGCAGTGCTGTGCAGAGCTACAATGAGCAGTTCTTC. This chain connects TRBV20-1 to TRBJ2-1; D remains unclear. The CDR3 spans 12 residues. Per germline, CDR1 DFQATT and CDR2 SNEGSKA (reference sequence). Trimming shortened V by 5 bases and J by 3 bases, and 8 bases separated the two germline ends.

The rearrangement uses TRBV10-3 and TRBJ1-5; the D gene is possibly TRBD1 (5 bases). Trimming shortened V by 2 bases and J by 7 bases, and 18 bases separated the two germline ends. Germline CDR1 reads ENHRY; CDR2 reads SYGVKD. The CDR3 spans 16 residues. This chain's CDR3 is CAISEPGLSGEQPQHF. DNA for the CDR3: TGTGCCATCAGTGAGCCGGGACTTAGTGGCGAGCAGCCCCAGCATTTT.

Concerning this clonotype itself: A much more abundant neighbour one base away suggests this may be a read error. V is TRBV6-2 or TRBV6-3 and J is TRBJ2-7, with D perhaps being TRBD1 or TRBD2 (5 bases each). Trimming took off 8 bases at V and 2 bases at J, with 16 bases between the two ends. There are 14 residues in the CDR3. Germline V gene lookup returns CDR1 MNHEY and CDR2 SVGEGT. The CDR3 loop is CASFRDGSPYEQYF. DNA for the CDR3: TGTGCCAGCTTTCGGGACGGTTCTCCCTACGAGCAGTACTTC.

Notes on this clonotype: Compared with germline, one end of the junction differs, possibly owing to a read error. Here the CDR3 DNA reads TGTGCTAGCAGCTTAGCACTAGCGGGTAAATACAATGAGCAGTTCTTC. It encodes CASSLALAGKYNEQFF. V usage is TRBV7-7 and J usage is TRBJ2-1; 9 bases align to TRBD2. The V gene's germline CDR1 is SSHAT and CDR2 FNYEAQ (reference sequence). This CDR3 comprises 16 residues.

This clonotype was recorded many times. The V call is TRBV5-1, the J call TRBJ2-2, with TRBD1 as a possible D gene (6 bases). The V gene lost 4 bases and the J gene lost 5 bases, with 18 bases spanning the gap. This CDR3 is 16 amino acids long. Germline CDR1 SGHRS, CDR2 YFSETQ. The CDR3 DNA is TGCGCCAGCAGCCCAAGGGTTGCAGGGGAGACCGGGGAGCTGTTTTTT. The encoded protein is CASSPRVAGETGELFF.

The rearrangement uses TRBV12-3 or TRBV12-4 and TRBJ1-2; possible D gene TRBD1, 6 bases. The V end was cut by 4 bases, the J end by 5 bases, with 17 bases between. The CDR3 is 15 amino acids. The CDR3 DNA follows: TGTGCCAGCAGTTCGGACGACAGGCCCGGGTATGGCTACACCTTC. Residues: CASSSDDRPGYGYTF.

The chain uses TRBV7-9 and TRBJ1-6, with 10 bases lining up with TRBD1. The ends lost 4 bases at V and 5 bases at J; junction bases unmatched: 5. Germline CDR1 and CDR2: SEHNR and FQNEAQ (reference sequence). The CDR3 is made up of 16 amino acids. Here the CDR3 DNA reads TGTGCCAGCAGCTCGCGACAGGGGGCAGATAATTCACCCCTCCACTTT. This sequence encodes CASSSRQGADNSPLHF.

The V call is TRBV5-6, the J call TRBJ1-2; D unclear. This CDR3 contains 14 residues. Per the germline V gene, CDR1 is SGHDT and CDR2 is YYEEEE. V lost 1 base, J lost 8 bases, and 15 bases lay in between. In DNA form, the CDR3 reads TGTGCCAGCAGCTTGTTGAGTGGGCCGTCGGGCTACACCTTC. This translates into CASSLLSGPSGYTF.

This clonotype occurred many times. The V gene is TRBV6-1, the J gene TRBJ1-1; D is unresolved. Germline CDR1 is MNHNS and CDR2 is SASEGT. CDR3 size: 12 residues. V lost 5 bases to trimming and J lost 4 bases, with 8 bases between them. The chain's CDR3 is CASSLRTTEAFF. The CDR3 region has the DNA TGTGCCAGCAGTCTACGTACCACTGAAGCTTTCTTT.

This clonotype was detected only a few times. The chain links TRBV3-1 to TRBJ1-2, with a weak D call TRBD1 (5 bases). The CDR3 is made up of 14 amino acids. V was shortened by 2 bases and J by 8 bases, with 15 bases between the two germline ends. Germline V gives CDR1 LGHDT, CDR2 YNNKEL (reference sequence). DNA of the CDR3: TGTGCCAGCAGCCAAAGGGCGGAGAGGGGCGGCTACACCTTC. Translated, it gives CASSQRAERGGYTF. The whole variable domain, filled in from reference TRBV3-1 and TRBJ1-2, reads DTAVSQTPKYLVTQMGNDKSIKCEQNLGHDTMYWYKQDSKKFLKIMFSYNNKELIINETVPNRFSPKSPDKAHLNLHINSLELGDSAVYFCASSQRAERGGYTFGSGTRLTVV.

This clonotype was found many times. The chain employs TRBV3-1 and TRBJ2-7, with 7 bases fitting TRBD1. The CDR3 has 14 amino acids. The germline V gene has CDR1 LGHDT and CDR2 YNNKEL (reference sequence). V lost 3 bases, J lost 2 bases, and 4 bases stayed unmatched. The CDR3 here is CASSQSQGAYEQYF. The CDR3 DNA reads TGTGCCAGCAGCCAGAGTCAGGGGGCCTACGAGCAGTACTTC.

This clonotype has a count of ten or more. V is TRBV4-2 and J is TRBJ1-4; unclear D gene. Germline CDR1 reads LGHNA; CDR2 reads YNFKEQ. This CDR3 is 13 amino acids long. V gave up 1 base and J gave up 3 bases, with 3 bases separating them. The CDR3 region is CASSQGSNEKLFF. The CDR3 DNA reads as TGTGCCAGCAGCCAAGGATCTAATGAAAAACTGTTTTTT.

As regards this clonotype: This may be a read error, as it is one base from a much larger clone. The chain couples TRBV7-2 to TRBJ2-7, with D possibly being TRBD2 (5 bases). The ends were cut back, 8 bases at V and 5 bases at J, with 25 bases in the middle. Germline CDR1 reads SGHTA; CDR2 reads FQGNSA. The CDR3 consists of 16 residues. The CDR3 nucleotides are TGTGCCAGCGGTAACGGTGCGGGCACGAACTACCACGAGCAGTACTTC. Protein product: CASGNGAGTNYHEQYF.